Included here is one TCR beta chain sequence, with context. Its antigen is still unknown. Trimming left V 7 bases short and J 0 bases short, with 13 bases between. The CDR3 length is 14 residues. CDR1 is GTSNPN, CDR2 SVGIG, per germline (reference sequence). The source of the sample is a study of Tregs in tolerant kidney transplant recipients. Study-wide results and limits: Few patients were studied, so findings need validation in larger groups.

Some clones are missing from TCRdb's copy, which holds only in-frame ones; the method was immunoSEQ multiplex PCR. The sample contains 90,000 to 150,000 clones, almost 95% of which appear only once. The V call is TRBV30, the J call TRBJ2-4; maybe TRBD2 (6 bases). Sequenced material: CD4+ T cells from blood. This receptor was taken from a human donor in good health. Here the CDR3 reads CAYAGPLAKNIQYF. The CDR3 DNA sequence: TGTGCCTACGCGGGACCTTTAGCCAAAAACATTCAGTACTTC.